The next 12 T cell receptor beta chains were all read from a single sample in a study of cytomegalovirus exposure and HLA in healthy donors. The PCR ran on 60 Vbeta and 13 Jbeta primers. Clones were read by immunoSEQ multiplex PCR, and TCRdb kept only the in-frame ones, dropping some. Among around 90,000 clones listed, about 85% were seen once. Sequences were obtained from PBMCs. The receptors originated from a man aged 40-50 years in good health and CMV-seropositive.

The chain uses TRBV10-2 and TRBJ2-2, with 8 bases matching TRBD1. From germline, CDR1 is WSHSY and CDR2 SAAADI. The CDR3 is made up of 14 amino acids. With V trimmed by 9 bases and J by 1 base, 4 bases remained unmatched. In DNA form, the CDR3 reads TGCGCCAGTTCGGGGACAGGGAACACCGGGGAGCTGTTTTTT. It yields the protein CASSGTGNTGELFF.

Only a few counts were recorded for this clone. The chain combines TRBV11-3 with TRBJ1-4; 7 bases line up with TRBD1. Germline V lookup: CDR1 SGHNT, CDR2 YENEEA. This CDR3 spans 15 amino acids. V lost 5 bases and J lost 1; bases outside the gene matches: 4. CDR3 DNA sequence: TGTGCCAGCAGCGAAACAGGGGTAACTAATGAAAAACTGTTTTTT. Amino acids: CASSETGVTNEKLFF. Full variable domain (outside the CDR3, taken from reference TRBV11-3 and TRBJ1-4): EAGVVQSPRYKIIEKKQPVAFWCNPISGHNTLYWYLQNLGQGPELLIRYENEEAVDDSQLPKDRFSAERLKGVDSTLKIQPAELGDSAVYLCASSETGVTNEKLFFGSGTQLSVL.

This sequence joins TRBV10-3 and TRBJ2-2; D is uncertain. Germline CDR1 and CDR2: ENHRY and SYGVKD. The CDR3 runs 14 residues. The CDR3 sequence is CAPGRRRNTGELFF. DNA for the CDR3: TGTGCTCCCGGTAGGAGAAGGAACACCGGGGAGCTGTTTTTT.

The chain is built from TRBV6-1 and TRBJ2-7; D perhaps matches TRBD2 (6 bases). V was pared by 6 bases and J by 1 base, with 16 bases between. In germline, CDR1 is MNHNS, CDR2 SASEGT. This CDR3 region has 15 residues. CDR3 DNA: TGTGCCAGCAGGAGGGACGGCGGGGAATCCTACGAGCAGTACTTC. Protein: CASRRDGGESYEQYF.

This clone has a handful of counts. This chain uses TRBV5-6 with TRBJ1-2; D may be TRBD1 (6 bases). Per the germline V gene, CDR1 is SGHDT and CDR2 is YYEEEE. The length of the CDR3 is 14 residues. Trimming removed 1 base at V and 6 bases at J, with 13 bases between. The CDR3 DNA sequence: TGTGCCAGCAGCTTGAGTTTGCGGACAGATGGCTACACCTTC. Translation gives CASSLSLRTDGYTF.

The CDR3 protein is CASSQGGLSKEKLFF. CDR3 sequence (DNA): TGTGCCAGCAGCCAAGGGGGGCTTAGCAAAGAAAAACTGTTTTTT. The rearrangement links TRBV14 to TRBJ1-4, with D tentatively TRBD1 (6 bases). The germline V gene encodes CDR1 SGHDN and CDR2 FVKESK. V shed 1 base and J shed 8 bases, with 14 bases lying between them. There are 15 residues in the CDR3.

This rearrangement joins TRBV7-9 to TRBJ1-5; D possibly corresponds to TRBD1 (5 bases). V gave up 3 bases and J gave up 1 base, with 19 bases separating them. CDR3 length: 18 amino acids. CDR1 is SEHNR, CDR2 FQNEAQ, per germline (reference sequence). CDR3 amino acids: CASSFGRGPEPSNQPQHF. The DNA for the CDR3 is TGTGCCAGCAGCTTCGGGAGGGGCCCGGAACCAAGCAATCAGCCCCAGCATTTT.

The DNA of the CDR3 is TGTGCCAGCAGCGTCCGGGGGGGGACCGGGGAGCTGTTTTTT. It yields the protein CASSVRGGTGELFF. The rearrangement uses TRBV7-2 and TRBJ2-2, with TRBD2 matching 8 bases. There are 14 residues in the CDR3. V dropped 5 bases and J dropped 5; count of bases not matched to a gene: 4. Germline V gene sequence: CDR1 SGHTA, CDR2 FQGNSA.

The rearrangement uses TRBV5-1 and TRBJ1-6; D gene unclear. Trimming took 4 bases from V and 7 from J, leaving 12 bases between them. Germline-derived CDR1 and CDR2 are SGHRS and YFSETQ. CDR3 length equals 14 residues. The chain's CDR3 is CASSPGERNSPLHF. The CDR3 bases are TGCGCCAGCAGCCCCGGGGAACGAAATTCACCCCTCCACTTT.

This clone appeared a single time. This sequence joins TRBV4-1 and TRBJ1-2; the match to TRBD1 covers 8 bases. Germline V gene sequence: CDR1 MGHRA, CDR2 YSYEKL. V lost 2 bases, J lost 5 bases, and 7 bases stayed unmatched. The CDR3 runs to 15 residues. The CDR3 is CASSQTGTGPYGYTF. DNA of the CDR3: TGCGCCAGCAGCCAAACCGGGACAGGACCATATGGCTACACCTTC.

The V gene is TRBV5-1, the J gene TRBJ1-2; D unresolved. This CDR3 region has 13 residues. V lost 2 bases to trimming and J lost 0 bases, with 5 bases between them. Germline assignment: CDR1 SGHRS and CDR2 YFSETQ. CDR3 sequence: CASSLGANYGYTF. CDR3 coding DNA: TGCGCCAGCAGCTTAGGAGCTAACTATGGCTACACCTTC.

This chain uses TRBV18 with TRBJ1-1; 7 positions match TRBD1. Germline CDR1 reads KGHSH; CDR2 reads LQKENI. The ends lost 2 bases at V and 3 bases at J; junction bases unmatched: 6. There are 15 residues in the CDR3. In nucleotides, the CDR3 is TGTGCCAGCTCACCATTAAGGGGGCTGGACACTGAAGCTTTCTTT. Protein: CASSPLRGLDTEAFF. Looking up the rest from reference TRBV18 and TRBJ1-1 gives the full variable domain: NAGVMQNPRHLVRRRGQEARLRCSPMKGHSHVYWYRQLPEEGLKFMVYLQKENIIDESGMPKERFSAEFPKEGPSILRIQQVVRGDSAAYFCASSPLRGLDTEAFFGQGTRLTVV.